The 5 T cell receptor beta chains below come from one sample, sequenced in a study of control samples from healthy donors and cancer patients. Assay: immunoSEQ multiplex PCR; the TCRdb copy retains only in-frame clones and omits some. This sample carries around 80,000 clones, 85% to 90% of them seen once, and the ten largest clones take approximately 6%. Sequenced input: blood. The receptors shown here come from a man between 50 and 59 years old in good health.

This clone was seen only a few times. The chain couples TRBV12-3 or TRBV12-4 to TRBJ2-7; 7 nucleotides align to TRBD1. Losses at the gene ends were 5 bases for V and 6 bases for J; bases not matched to a gene: 7. The CDR3 contains 13 residues. The CDR3 region is CASSMDRRAEQYF. CDR3 sequence (DNA): TGTGCCAGCAGTATGGACAGGCGGGCCGAGCAGTACTTC.

The V gene is TRBV18, the J gene TRBJ2-1; 12 bases agree with TRBD2. With 4 bases clipped from V and 10 bases from J, the junction kept 8 bases outside the gene matches. The CDR3 runs 15 residues. Looked up from germline, CDR1 is KGHSH and CDR2 is LQKENI. CDR3 sequence: CASSQTSGGSGEQFF. In DNA form, the CDR3 reads TGTGCCAGCTCACAAACTAGCGGGGGGTCAGGAGAGCAGTTCTTC.

This clone was seen only once. The V gene is TRBV6-5, the J gene TRBJ1-5; D is perhaps TRBD1 (6 bases). The CDR3 contains 13 residues. From germline, CDR1 is MNHEY and CDR2 SVGAGI. V was shortened by 5 bases and J by 7 bases, with 12 bases between the two germline ends. This CDR3 reads CASSLTGTQPQHF. Here the CDR3 DNA reads TGTGCCAGCAGTCTCACAGGGACCCAGCCCCAGCATTTT.

The V and J genes are TRBV2 and TRBJ2-1, with D perhaps TRBD1 or TRBD2 (5 bases each). V was cut by 6 bases and J by 8 bases, with 20 bases left in between. This CDR3 spans 15 amino acids. Germline V gene sequence: CDR1 SNHLY, CDR2 FYNNEI. The DNA for the CDR3 is TGTGCCAGCAGGGGGGACCGGTTTATTGGGTATGAGCAGTTCTTC. Encoded protein: CASRGDRFIGYEQFF.

The chain uses TRBV6-5 and TRBJ2-3; D gene uncertain. The V gene lost 5 bases and the J gene lost 0 bases, with 12 bases spanning the gap. Germline V CDR1 and CDR2: MNHEY, SVGAGI. This CDR3 has 15 amino acids. The CDR3 DNA is TGTGCCAGCAGTCTTAACGACTTAAGCACAGATACGCAGTATTTT. Translated, it gives CASSLNDLSTDTQYF.